Sequencing of this T cell receptor (beta chain) was carried out in a study of blood T cell repertoires in COVID-19. Study background: Acute and convalescent COVID-19 specimens originated in the United States, Italy and Spain. Sources were T cells, B-cell-depleted T cells, or PBMCs; the material itself was cDNA or gDNA.

The ends lost 0 bases at V and 7 bases at J; junction bases unmatched: 8. CDR1 SGHDT and CDR2 YYEEEE come from the germline V gene. The CDR3 has 15 residues. TCRdb's table, derived via immunoSEQ multiplex PCR, lists solely in-frame clones and lacks some. The data contain some 300,000 clones, around 88% of them singletons. The chain carries TRBV5-6 and TRBJ1-1; TRBD1 matches 8 bases. This clonotype was obtained from a woman in her thirties who had recovered from COVID-19. The sequenced material came from peripheral blood. CDR3 in DNA: TGTGCCAGCAGCTTGGGCTCAGGGGGCGGAGGTGAAGCTTTCTTT. It codes for CASSLGSGGGGEAFF.